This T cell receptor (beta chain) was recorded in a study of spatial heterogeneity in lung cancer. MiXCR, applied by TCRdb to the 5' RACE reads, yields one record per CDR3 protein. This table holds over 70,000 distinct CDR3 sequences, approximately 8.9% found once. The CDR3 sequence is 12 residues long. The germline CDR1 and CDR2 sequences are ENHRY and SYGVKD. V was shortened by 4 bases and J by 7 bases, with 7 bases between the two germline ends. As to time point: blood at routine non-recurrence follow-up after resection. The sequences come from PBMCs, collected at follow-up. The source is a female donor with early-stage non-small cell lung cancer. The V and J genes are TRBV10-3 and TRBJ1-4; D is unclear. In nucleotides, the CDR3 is TGTGCCATCAGTGCTTATGGTGAAAAACTGTTTTTT. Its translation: CAISAYGEKLFF.